Listed below are T cell receptor beta chains from one sample, sequenced in a study of T-cell memory formation after mild COVID-19. MiXCR, run by TCRdb on the 5' RACE reads, gives a single entry per CDR3 protein. This sample has 85,000 to 120,000 distinct CDR3 sequences, with around 15% found just once. Sequenced input: PBMCs or a T cell subset sorted from them (not recorded which). The receptors stem from an adult woman who had mild COVID-19 (a few samples of this study predate the infection). Cell type and time point are not known. Both conserved end residues are part of each CDR3. The D gene is left open where the match is weak. The size of a clone is reported for some rows only, either as once, few or many, or as a class for expanded clones.

v_gene,j_gene,len,d_gene,abundance,CDR3aa,CDR3nt
TRBV7-9,TRBJ2-7,15,.,few,CASTPRDTDSYEQYF,TGTGCCAGCACCCCTAGGGACACAGATTCCTACGAGCAGTACTTC
TRBV29-1,TRBJ2-3,15,.,few,CSADPTAGYTDTQYF,TGCAGCGCCGACCCAACGGCAGGCTACACAGATACGCAGTATTTT
TRBV5-1,TRBJ2-7,15,TRBD1,.,CASSTGTGGVYEQYF,TGCGCCAGCAGCACGGGGACAGGGGGAGTCTACGAGCAGTACTTC
TRBV12-3/TRBV12-4,TRBJ2-1,14,TRBD1,few,CASSFGQGLIQQFF,TGTGCCAGCAGTTTCGGACAGGGGCTGATCCAACAGTTCTTC
TRBV29-1,TRBJ2-3,16,TRBD2,.,CSVEGPSGRGTDTQYF,TGCAGCGTTGAAGGGCCTAGCGGGAGGGGCACAGATACGCAGTATTTT
TRBV7-9,TRBJ2-3,15,TRBD2,.,CASSPGLAGLDTQYF,TGTGCCAGCAGCCCCGGACTAGCGGGCTTAGATACGCAGTATTTT
TRBV11-2,TRBJ2-1,14,TRBD1,.,CASSLDRGWNEQFF,TGTGCCAGCAGCCTAGACAGGGGTTGGAATGAGCAGTTCTTC
TRBV7-2,TRBJ2-7,15,.,few,CASSPQAETAYEQYF,TGTGCCAGCAGCCCCCAAGCGGAAACAGCCTACGAGCAGTACTTC
TRBV4-1,TRBJ2-7,15,.,few,CASSQTRLDSYEQYF,TGCGCCAGCAGCCAAACTCGACTGGATTCCTACGAGCAGTACTTC
TRBV5-6,TRBJ1-5,16,.,few,CASSWGGRHSNQPQHF,TGTGCCAGCAGCTGGGGAGGTCGCCATAGCAATCAGCCCCAGCATTTT
TRBV7-9,TRBJ2-1,15,TRBD2,.,CASSPLAGVGDEQFF,TGTGCCAGCAGCCCACTAGCGGGAGTTGGGGATGAGCAGTTCTTC
TRBV27,TRBJ2-7,14,.,few,CASSFFGPPGEQYF,TGTGCCAGCAGTTTCTTCGGACCCCCTGGGGAGCAGTACTTC
TRBV5-1,TRBJ1-1,15,.,.,CASSLGHEVNTEAFF,TGCGCCAGCAGCTTGGGGCATGAGGTGAACACTGAAGCTTTCTTT
TRBV6-2/TRBV6-3,TRBJ2-4,14,TRBD1,few,CASSDPQGMNIQYF,TGTGCCAGCAGTGACCCACAGGGGATGAACATTCAGTACTTC
TRBV15,TRBJ1-2,14,.,.,CAIYGGRGNYGYTF,TGTGCCATTTACGGGGGGCGCGGTAACTATGGCTACACCTTC
TRBV27,TRBJ2-7,15,.,few,CASSIHRDGGYEQYF,TGTGCCAGCAGTATACACCGGGACGGGGGCTACGAGCAGTACTTC
TRBV5-1,TRBJ2-7,15,.,.,CASSLEPASSYEQYF,TGCGCCAGCAGCTTGGAGCCAGCTAGCTCCTACGAGCAGTACTTC
TRBV29-1,TRBJ1-5,14,.,.,CSVEKRVEGQPQHF,TGCAGCGTTGAAAAGAGGGTCGAGGGGCAGCCCCAGCATTTT
TRBV29-1,TRBJ2-1,13,TRBD2,.,CSVAGGVYNEQFF,TGCAGCGTTGCGGGGGGAGTCTACAATGAGCAGTTCTTC
TRBV4-2,TRBJ2-3,15,TRBD2,.,CASSLGLAGTDTQYF,TGTGCCAGCAGCCTAGGACTAGCGGGCACAGATACGCAGTATTTT
TRBV6-5,TRBJ2-1,15,.,few,CASGMTGGGGNEQFF,TGTGCCAGCGGCATGACGGGCGGAGGTGGGAATGAGCAGTTCTTC
TRBV21-1,TRBJ2-7,15,.,.,CASSPGQLSSYEQYF,TGTGCCAGCAGCCCGGGACAGTTGAGCTCCTACGAGCAGTACTTC
TRBV24-1,TRBJ2-1,10,.,.,CATGTYEQFF,TGTGCCACGGGGACTTATGAGCAGTTCTTC
TRBV27,TRBJ2-7,15,TRBD1,.,CASSLGQGISGEQYF,TGTGCCAGCAGTTTAGGACAGGGGATTTCGGGGGAGCAGTACTTC
TRBV7-9,TRBJ2-1,15,TRBD2,few,CASSFGGRADNEQFF,TGTGCCAGCAGCTTTGGCGGGAGGGCCGACAATGAGCAGTTCTTC